One and the same sample provided the 16 T cell receptor beta chains below, sequenced in a study of T cells after posttransplantation cyclophosphamide listed by TCRdb under 2016. The library was built by means of the immunoSEQ multiplex PCR assay. TCRdb limited this immuneACCESS table to in-frame rearrangements with V and J called. A share of clones is missing; checked studies link under half to unresolved V genes, and the rest is unexplained. With thousands of clones recorded, this sample contains no clone counted only once. The ten largest clones take up around a quarter of the sample. The treatment or condition label for this specimen denotes: high-dose cyclophosphamide on days +3 and +4 as single-agent GVHD prophylaxis. Busulfan and fludarabine conditioning, a related or unrelated marrow graft, and cyclophosphamide on days +3 and +4 were given to PTCy patients. The specimen comprised PBMCs, sampled 350 to 400 days after allogeneic stem cell transplant with posttransplant cyclophosphamide. Receptor source: a male patient in his sixties who received an allogeneic stem cell transplant from a related donor, was CMV-positive, and had acute GVHD only. After a transplant, the graft donor may have provided part of the T cells.

This clone was observed at least ten times. V usage is TRBV7-9 and J usage is TRBJ2-7; the D gene is possibly TRBD1 (5 bases). Trimming took 5 bases from V and 4 from J, leaving 9 bases between them. There are 12 residues in the CDR3. CDR1 is SEHNR and CDR2 is FQNEAQ in the germline V gene (reference sequence). CDR3 coding DNA: TGTGCCAGCAGCGTGACAGCGTACGAGCAGTACTTC. Protein sequence: CASSVTAYEQYF.

This clone was observed at least ten times. The chain couples TRBV5-4 to TRBJ1-2; no firm D call. This CDR3 is built from 14 residues. The ends were cut back, 1 base at V and 6 bases at J, with 13 bases in the middle. Germline V lookup: CDR1 SGHNT, CDR2 YYREEE (reference sequence). For the CDR3, the DNA is TGTGCCAGCAGCTTGACATTAAGTAATCATGGCTACACCTTC. Its translation is CASSLTLSNHGYTF.

This clone was detected ten times or more. The V gene is TRBV6-5, the J gene TRBJ1-1, with TRBD1 as a possible D gene (5 bases). V lost 7 bases, J lost 4 bases, and 13 bases lay in between. From germline, CDR1 is MNHEY and CDR2 SVGAGI. The CDR3 has 13 residues. The CDR3 DNA is TGTGCCAGCACGTACGGGGGGGGCACTGAAGCTTTCTTT. Protein: CASTYGGGTEAFF.

The sample holds many counts of this clone. The chain carries TRBV6-6 and TRBJ1-5; possibly TRBD1 for D (5 bases). Germline V gene data show CDR1 as MNHNY and CDR2 as SVGAGI (reference sequence). The CDR3 has 14 residues. V lost 2 bases to trimming and J lost 2 bases, with 7 bases between them. CDR3 in DNA: TGTGCCAGCAGTTACCGGGGGGGCAATCAGCCCCAGCATTTT. Translating it yields CASSYRGGNQPQHF.

This clone was picked up many times. For the CDR3, the DNA is TGCAGCGTTGAAGGGGGAGGGAGGGGAGATAAGACCCAGTACTTC. This codes for CSVEGGGRGDKTQYF. The rearrangement uses TRBV29-1 and TRBJ2-5, with 7 bases that match TRBD2. CDR1 SQVTM and CDR2 ANQGSEA come from the germline V gene. The CDR3 covers 15 residues. Germline trimming cut 1 base from V and 6 bases from J; bases unmatched to any gene: 11.

In this sample, this clone turned up a few times. This rearrangement joins TRBV21-1 to TRBJ2-5; whether TRBD1, the table's D call, matches the DNA was not checked. TRBV21-1 is a known pseudogene. The CDR3 runs to 22 residues. The CDR3 loop is CASSKEFGRGQLPEGFQETQYF. The CDR3 DNA reads TGTGCCAGCAGCAAAGAATTCGGGCGGGGACAGTTGCCTGAGGGGTTCCAAGAGACCCAGTACTTC.

This clone has at least ten counts. The J gene is TRBJ2-7, the V gene TRBV19; 10 nucleotides match TRBD1. The trim removed 7 bases at V and 4 bases at J, leaving 7 bases unmatched. The CDR3 runs 14 residues. Germline V CDR1 and CDR2: LNHDA, SQIVND (reference sequence). CDR3 loop: CASKGGQGPYEQYF. The CDR3 DNA is TGTGCCAGTAAGGGGGGACAGGGGCCTTACGAGCAGTACTTC.

In its sample, this clone was seen many times. The chain recombines TRBV11-1 with TRBJ2-1; TRBD1 matches 10 bases. The CDR3 spans 14 residues. CDR1 SGHAT and CDR2 FQDESV come from the germline V gene (reference sequence). The ends lost 5 bases at V and 9 bases at J; junction bases unmatched: 7. The CDR3: CASSPKDRGAEQFF. In nucleotides, the CDR3 is TGTGCCAGCAGCCCAAAGGACAGGGGGGCTGAGCAGTTCTTC. The variable domain in full, with the rest retrieved from reference TRBV11-1 and TRBJ2-1, is EAEVAQSPRYKITEKSQAVAFWCDPISGHATLYWYRQILGQGPELLVQFQDESVVDDSQLPKDRFSAERLKGVDSTLKIQPAELGDSAMYLCASSPKDRGAEQFFGPGTRLTVL.

This clone occurred many times. The V gene is TRBV7-2, the J gene TRBJ1-2; 8 bases line up with TRBD1. The CDR3 length is 16 residues. J was trimmed by 0 bases and V by 5 bases; bases with no gene match: 8. From germline, CDR1 is SGHTA and CDR2 FQGNSA. The CDR3 reads CASSVDRGITNYGYTF. In nucleotides, the CDR3 is TGTGCCAGCAGCGTCGACAGGGGAATAACTAACTATGGCTACACCTTC.

This clone showed up many times. This rearrangement joins TRBV2 to TRBJ1-1; 8 nucleotides match TRBD1. Germline-derived CDR1 and CDR2 are SNHLY and FYNNEI. The CDR3 contains 14 residues. Trimming took 3 bases from V and 4 from J; bases not matched to a gene: 4. DNA for the CDR3: TGTGCCAGCAGTGACAGGGGGCGCGCCACTGAAGCTTTCTTT. This encodes CASSDRGRATEAFF.

Ten or more counts support this clone. The DNA of the CDR3 is TGTGCCAGTAGTACCGGAGGGCGTGGAAACACCATATATTTT. Translated: CASSTGGRGNTIYF. The V call is TRBV19, the J call TRBJ1-3, with D uncertain. Germline V gene lookup returns CDR1 LNHDA and CDR2 SQIVND (reference sequence). There are 14 residues in the CDR3. Trimming took 4 bases from V and 3 from J, leaving 10 bases between them.

In its sample, this clone was seen many times. The chain employs TRBV5-1 and TRBJ1-1, with a weak D call TRBD1 (6 bases). CDR1 SGHRS and CDR2 YFSETQ come from the germline V gene. Trimming shortened V by 1 base and J by 1 base, and 11 bases separated the two germline ends. The CDR3 runs 15 residues. CDR3 protein: CASSLIRGANTEAFF. The CDR3 region has the DNA TGCGCCAGCAGCTTGATTCGGGGGGCGAACACTGAAGCTTTCTTT.

This clone was counted at least ten times. The chain couples TRBV10-3 to TRBJ2-3; a possible D gene is TRBD2 (6 bases). In germline, CDR1 is ENHRY, CDR2 SYGVKD. The CDR3 extends over 19 amino acids. V was cut by 0 bases and J by 2 bases, with 21 bases left in between. The CDR3 nucleotides are TGTGCCATCAGTGAGTCGACATCCGAGGTAGCGGAATACACAGATACGCAGTATTTT. Its translation is CAISESTSEVAEYTDTQYF.

In this sample, this clone turned up a few times. It is likely a read error: a sequence one base away is far more abundant. V and J are TRBV15 and TRBJ2-5; 7 bases match TRBD2. CDR1 and CDR2 from the germline V gene are LNHNV and YYDKDF (reference sequence). The CDR3 totals 15 residues. The CDR3 loop reads CATRREGGSGETQYF. CDR3 DNA: TGTGCCACCCGCAGAGAAGGCGGGAGCGGAGAGACCCAGTACTTC.

In its sample, this clone was seen many times. CDR3 in DNA: TGTGCCAGCAGCCCCCCGGGACAGGGATTCGGGGAGCTGTTTTTT. Its protein is CASSPPGQGFGELFF. This chain joins TRBV5-6 and TRBJ2-2, with TRBD1 matching over 9 bases. The CDR3 totals 15 residues. V lost 4 bases to trimming and J lost 7 bases; unmatched junction nucleotides: 8. CDR1 SGHDT and CDR2 YYEEEE come from the germline V gene.

This clone was observed many times. The chain couples TRBV7-3 to TRBJ2-1, with 11 bases lining up with TRBD2. The CDR3 runs 17 residues. Germline loops: CDR1 SGHTA, CDR2 FQGTGA. After removal of 1 base from V and 9 bases from J, the junction contained 11 bases not matched to a gene. The DNA for the CDR3 is TGTGCCAGCAGCTTAAGGGGCCCCACTAGCGGGGGAAGTGAGCAGTTCTTC. This sequence encodes CASSLRGPTSGGSEQFF.